The TCR beta chain described here comes from a study of cytomegalovirus exposure and HLA in healthy donors. A multiplex PCR was run with 60 Vbeta primers and 13 Jbeta primers. Data came from immunoSEQ multiplex PCR; TCRdb stores just in-frame clones and leaves some out. This repertoire shows approximately 210,000 clones, 82% found once; its top ten account for about 6.1%. Overall study findings and caveats: Productive status was seen about 90% or about 30% of the time for most TCR beta V segments in an earlier analysis. A list of approximately 160 TCR beta chains associated with cytomegalovirus was given. Indistinguishable V segments, including TRBV6-2 and TRBV6-3, were excluded.

This CDR3 region has 12 residues. The germline V and J ends were trimmed by 4 bases and 7 bases, with 10 bases remaining between them. CDR1 is SNHLY and CDR2 is FYNNEI in the germline V gene. This clone was detected only once. Its antigen is currently unknown. The V call is TRBV2, the J call TRBJ1-1; possibly TRBD1 for D (5 bases). The sequencing sample was made of PBMCs. This TCR was sampled from a man in his forties or fifties in good health and CMV-seropositive. CDR3 protein: CASSGQGFEAFF. For the CDR3, the DNA is TGTGCCAGCAGTGGGCAGGGCTTTGAAGCTTTCTTT.